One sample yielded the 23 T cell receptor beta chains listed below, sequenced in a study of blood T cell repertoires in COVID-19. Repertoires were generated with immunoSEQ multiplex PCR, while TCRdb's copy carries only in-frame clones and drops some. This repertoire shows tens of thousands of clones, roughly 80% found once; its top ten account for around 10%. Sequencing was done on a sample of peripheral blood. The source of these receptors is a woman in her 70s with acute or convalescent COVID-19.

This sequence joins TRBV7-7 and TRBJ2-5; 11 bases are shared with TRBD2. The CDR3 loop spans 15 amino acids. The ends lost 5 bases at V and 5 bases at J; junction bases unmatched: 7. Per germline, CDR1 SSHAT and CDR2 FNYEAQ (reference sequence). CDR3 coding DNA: TGTGCCAGCAGCCCTAGCGGGGGGCGGGGTGAGACCCAGTACTTC. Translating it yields CASSPSGGRGETQYF.

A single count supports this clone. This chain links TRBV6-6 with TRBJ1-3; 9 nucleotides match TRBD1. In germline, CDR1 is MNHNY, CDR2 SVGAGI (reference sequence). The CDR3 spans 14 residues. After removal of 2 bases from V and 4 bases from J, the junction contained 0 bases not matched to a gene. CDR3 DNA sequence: TGTGCCAGCAGTTACGGGACAGGGGGAAACACCATATATTTT. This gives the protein CASSYGTGGNTIYF.

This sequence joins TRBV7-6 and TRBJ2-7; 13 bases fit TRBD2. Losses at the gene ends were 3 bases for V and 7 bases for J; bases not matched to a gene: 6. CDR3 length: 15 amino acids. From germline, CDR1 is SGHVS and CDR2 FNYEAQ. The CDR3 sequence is CASSLGLAGPEEQYF. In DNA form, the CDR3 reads TGTGCCAGCAGCTTGGGACTAGCGGGACCGGAAGAGCAGTACTTC.

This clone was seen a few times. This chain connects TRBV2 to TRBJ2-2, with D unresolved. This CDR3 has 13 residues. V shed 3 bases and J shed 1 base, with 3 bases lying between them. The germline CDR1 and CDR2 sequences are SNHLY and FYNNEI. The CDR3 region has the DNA TGTGCCAGCAGTGATAAGAACACCGGGGAGCTGTTTTTT. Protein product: CASSDKNTGELFF. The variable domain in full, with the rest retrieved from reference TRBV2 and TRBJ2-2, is EPEVTQTPSHQVTQMGQEVILRCVPISNHLYFYWYRQILGQKVEFLVSFYNNEISEKSEIFDDQFSVERPDGSNFTLKIRSTKLEDSAMYFCASSDKNTGELFFGEGSRLTVL.

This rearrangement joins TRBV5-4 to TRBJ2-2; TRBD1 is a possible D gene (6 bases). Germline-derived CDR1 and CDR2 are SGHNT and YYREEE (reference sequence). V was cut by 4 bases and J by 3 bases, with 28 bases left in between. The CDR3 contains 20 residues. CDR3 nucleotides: TGTGCCAGCAGCACAGGGATTGTGGGCAGGGGCGGATTAGACACCGGGGAGCTGTTTTTT. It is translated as CASSTGIVGRGGLDTGELFF.

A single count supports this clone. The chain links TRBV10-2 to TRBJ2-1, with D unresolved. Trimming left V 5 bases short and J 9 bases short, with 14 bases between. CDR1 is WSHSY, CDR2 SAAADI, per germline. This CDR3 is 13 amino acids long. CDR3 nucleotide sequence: TGCGCCAGCAGTAGACATGCCTTGGGTGAGCAGTTCTTC. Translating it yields CASSRHALGEQFF.

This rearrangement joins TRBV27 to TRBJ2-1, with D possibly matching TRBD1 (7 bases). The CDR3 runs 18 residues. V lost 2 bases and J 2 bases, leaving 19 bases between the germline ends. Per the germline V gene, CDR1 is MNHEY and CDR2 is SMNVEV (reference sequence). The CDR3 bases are TGTGCCAGCAGTTTACAAAACCTCAGGGGGGCGGCCTACAATGAGCAGTTCTTC. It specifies CASSLQNLRGAAYNEQFF.

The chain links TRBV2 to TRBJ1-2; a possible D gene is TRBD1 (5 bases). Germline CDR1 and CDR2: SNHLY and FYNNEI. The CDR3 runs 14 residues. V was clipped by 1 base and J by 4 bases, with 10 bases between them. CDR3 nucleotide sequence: TGTGCCAGCAGTGAAGGCAGGGAGGTCTATGGCTACACCTTC. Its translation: CASSEGREVYGYTF.

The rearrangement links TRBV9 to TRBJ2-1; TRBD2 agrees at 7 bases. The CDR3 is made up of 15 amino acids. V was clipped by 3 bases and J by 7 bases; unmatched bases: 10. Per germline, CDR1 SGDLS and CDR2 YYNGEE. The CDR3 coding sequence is TGTGCCAGCAGCGCCCGGGACTATCCGGGGAATGAGCAGTTCTTC. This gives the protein CASSARDYPGNEQFF. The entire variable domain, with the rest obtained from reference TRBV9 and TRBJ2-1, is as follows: DSGVTQTPKHLITATGQRVTLRCSPRSGDLSVYWYQQSLDQGLQFLIQYYNGEERAKGNILERFSAQQFPDLHSELNLSSLELGDSALYFCASSARDYPGNEQFFGPGTRLTVL.

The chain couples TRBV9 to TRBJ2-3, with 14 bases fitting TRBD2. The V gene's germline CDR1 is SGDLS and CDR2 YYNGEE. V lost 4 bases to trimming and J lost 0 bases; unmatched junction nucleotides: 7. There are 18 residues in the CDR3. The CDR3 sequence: CASSPGTSGGASTDTQYF. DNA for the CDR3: TGTGCCAGCAGCCCCGGGACTAGCGGGGGTGCTAGCACAGATACGCAGTATTTT.

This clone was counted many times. CDR3 DNA: TGTGCCAGCAGCGTGGTTGGACACAACACAGATACGCAGTATTTT. It encodes CASSVVGHNTDTQYF. The gene calls are TRBV9 and TRBJ2-3; D might be TRBD1 (5 bases). This CDR3 comprises 15 residues. The V and J ends lost 2 bases and 2 bases respectively, with 12 bases between them. Looked up from germline, CDR1 is SGDLS and CDR2 is YYNGEE.

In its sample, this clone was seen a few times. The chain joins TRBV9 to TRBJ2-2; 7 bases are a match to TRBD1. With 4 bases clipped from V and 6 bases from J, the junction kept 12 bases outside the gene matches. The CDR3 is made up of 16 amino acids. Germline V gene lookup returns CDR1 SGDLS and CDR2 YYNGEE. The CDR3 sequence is CASSFFDRVGAGELFF. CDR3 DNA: TGTGCCAGCAGCTTTTTCGACAGGGTGGGCGCCGGGGAGCTGTTTTTT. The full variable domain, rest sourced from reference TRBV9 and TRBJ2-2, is DSGVTQTPKHLITATGQRVTLRCSPRSGDLSVYWYQQSLDQGLQFLIQYYNGEERAKGNILERFSAQQFPDLHSELNLSSLELGDSALYFCASSFFDRVGAGELFFGEGSRLTVL.

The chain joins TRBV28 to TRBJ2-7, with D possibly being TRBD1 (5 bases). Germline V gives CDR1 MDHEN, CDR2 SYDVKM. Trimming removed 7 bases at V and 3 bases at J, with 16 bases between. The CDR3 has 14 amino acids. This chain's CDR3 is CASTIDRQGYEQYF. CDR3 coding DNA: TGTGCCAGCACCATAGACAGACAAGGCTACGAGCAGTACTTC.

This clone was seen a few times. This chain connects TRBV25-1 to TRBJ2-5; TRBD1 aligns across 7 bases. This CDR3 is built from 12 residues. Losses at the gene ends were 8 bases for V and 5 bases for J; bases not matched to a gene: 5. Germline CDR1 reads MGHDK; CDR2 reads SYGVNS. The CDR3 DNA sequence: TGTGCCAGCCAAGACAGGGCGGAGACCCAGTACTTC. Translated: CASQDRAETQYF.

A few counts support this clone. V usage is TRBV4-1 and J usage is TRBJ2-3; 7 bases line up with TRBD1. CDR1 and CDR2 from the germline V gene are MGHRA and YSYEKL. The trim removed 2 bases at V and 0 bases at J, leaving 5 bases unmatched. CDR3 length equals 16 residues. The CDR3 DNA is TGCGCCAGCAGCCAATCTGGGACAGTTAGCACAGATACGCAGTATTTT. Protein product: CASSQSGTVSTDTQYF.

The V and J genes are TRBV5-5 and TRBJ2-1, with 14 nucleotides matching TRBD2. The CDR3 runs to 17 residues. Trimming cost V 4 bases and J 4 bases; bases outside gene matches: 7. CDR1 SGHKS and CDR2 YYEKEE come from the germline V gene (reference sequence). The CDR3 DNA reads TGTGCCAGCAGCCCACCACGACTAGCGGGGGGGTACAATGAGCAGTTCTTC. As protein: CASSPPRLAGGYNEQFF.

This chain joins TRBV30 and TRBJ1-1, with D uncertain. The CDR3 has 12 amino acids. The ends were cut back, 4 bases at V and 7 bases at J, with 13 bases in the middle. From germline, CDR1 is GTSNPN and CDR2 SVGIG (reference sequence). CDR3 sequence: CAWNTRMGEAFF. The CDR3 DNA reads TGTGCCTGGAATACCAGGATGGGTGAAGCTTTCTTT.

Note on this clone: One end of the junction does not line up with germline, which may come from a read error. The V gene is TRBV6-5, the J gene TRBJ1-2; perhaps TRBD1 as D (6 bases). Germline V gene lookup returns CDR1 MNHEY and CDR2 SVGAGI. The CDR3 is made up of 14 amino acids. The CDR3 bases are TGTGCCAGCAGTTACAGAGGGACAAACTGTGGCTACACCTTC. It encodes CASSYRGTNCGYTF.

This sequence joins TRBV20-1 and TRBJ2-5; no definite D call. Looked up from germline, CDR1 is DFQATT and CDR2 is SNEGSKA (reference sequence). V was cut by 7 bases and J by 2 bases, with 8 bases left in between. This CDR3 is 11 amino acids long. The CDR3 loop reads CSVTSQETQYF. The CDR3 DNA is TGCAGTGTTACTTCTCAAGAGACCCAGTACTTC.

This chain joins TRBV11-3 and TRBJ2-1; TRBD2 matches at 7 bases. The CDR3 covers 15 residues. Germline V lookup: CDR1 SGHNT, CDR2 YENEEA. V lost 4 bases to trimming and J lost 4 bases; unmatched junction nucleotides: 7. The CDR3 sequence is CASSSLGGVYNEQFF. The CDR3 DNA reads TGTGCCAGCAGCTCGCTGGGGGGGGTTTACAATGAGCAGTTCTTC.

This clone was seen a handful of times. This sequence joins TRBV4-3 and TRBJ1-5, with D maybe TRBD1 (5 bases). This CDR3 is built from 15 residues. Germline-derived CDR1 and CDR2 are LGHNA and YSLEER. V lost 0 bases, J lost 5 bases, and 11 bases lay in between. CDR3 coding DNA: TGCGCCAGCAGCCAAGATAGTGGGGGGGATCAGCCCCAGCATTTT. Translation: CASSQDSGGDQPQHF.

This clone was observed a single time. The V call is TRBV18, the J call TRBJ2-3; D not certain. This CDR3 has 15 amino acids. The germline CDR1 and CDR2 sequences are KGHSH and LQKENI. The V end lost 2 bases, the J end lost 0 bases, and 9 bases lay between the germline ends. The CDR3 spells CASSPGLSSTDTQYF. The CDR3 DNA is TGTGCCAGCTCACCAGGGCTGTCTAGCACAGATACGCAGTATTTT.

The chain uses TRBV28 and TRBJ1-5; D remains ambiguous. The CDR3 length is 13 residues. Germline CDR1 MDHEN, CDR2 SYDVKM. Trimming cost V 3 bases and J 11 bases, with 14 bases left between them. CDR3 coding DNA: TGTGCCAGCAGTTTTTTTACCAATTCGGCCCAGCATTTT. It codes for CASSFFTNSAQHF.